This entry lists 22 T cell receptor beta chains sequenced from one sample in a study of T cell responses to AZD1222 COVID-19 vaccine. Measured with immunoSEQ multiplex PCR; TCRdb has only the in-frame clones, and not every one. The sample has about 39,000 clones, about 90% seen once. This specimen consisted of peripheral blood, obtained 28 days after the second dose of the MenACWY control vaccine. These receptor sequences come from an adult who received the MenACWY meningococcal vaccine as a control.

The DNA for the CDR3 is TGTGCCAGTAGTCCCCAGGACACCTTCTCCTACGAGCAGTACTTC. This codes for CASSPQDTFSYEQYF. The V and J genes are TRBV19 and TRBJ2-7; perhaps TRBD1 as D (5 bases). The V end lost 5 bases, the J end lost 0 bases, and 14 bases lay between the germline ends. This CDR3 is 15 amino acids long. Germline assignment: CDR1 LNHDA and CDR2 SQIVND (reference sequence).

CDR3 bases: TGTGCCTGGAGTAGCGGGACAGGGGGCCGGGAGGACTATGGCTACACCTTC. It codes for CAWSSGTGGREDYGYTF. This chain uses TRBV30 with TRBJ1-2, with 12 bases fitting TRBD1. The length of the CDR3 is 17 residues. With 2 bases clipped from V and 3 bases from J, the junction kept 10 bases outside the gene matches. CDR1 and CDR2 (germline): GTSNPN, SVGIG (reference sequence).

This chain uses TRBV27 with TRBJ2-1, with 8 bases identical to TRBD2. Trimming took 5 bases from V and 9 from J; bases not matched to a gene: 12. The CDR3 is made up of 15 amino acids. Germline V gene data show CDR1 as MNHEY and CDR2 as SMNVEV (reference sequence). CDR3 nucleotide sequence: TGTGCCAGCAGTCCATACCGGGAGGGCCTCAGTGAGCAGTTCTTC. This gives the protein CASSPYREGLSEQFF.

The chain is built from TRBV27 and TRBJ1-4; 8 bases are shared with TRBD1. The CDR3 spans 14 residues. CDR1 and CDR2 (germline): MNHEY, SMNVEV (reference sequence). Trimming cost V 6 bases and J 5 bases; bases outside gene matches: 5. The CDR3 DNA follows: TGTGCCAGCAGAATGCAGGGGGCAAATGAAAAACTGTTTTTT. Amino acids: CASRMQGANEKLFF.

This chain connects TRBV7-8 to TRBJ2-7; 7 positions agree with TRBD1. The germline V gene has CDR1 SGHVS and CDR2 FQNEAQ. The CDR3 contains 13 residues. The V gene end was trimmed by 6 bases and the J gene end by 5 bases; junction bases not matched to a gene: 7. CDR3 loop: CASRKTGVHEQYF. The CDR3 DNA sequence: TGTGCCAGCAGAAAAACAGGGGTCCACGAGCAGTACTTC.

The gene calls are TRBV7-6 and TRBJ2-3; 9 bases line up with TRBD1. Per germline, CDR1 SGHVS and CDR2 FNYEAQ. Trimming cost V 1 base and J 5 bases; bases outside gene matches: 7. The CDR3 extends over 16 amino acids. CDR3 in DNA: TGTGCCAGCAGCTTAGGAGGGACAGGGCGGGGAGATACGCAGTATTTT. It translates to CASSLGGTGRGDTQYF.

The chain carries TRBV10-2 and TRBJ2-5; 7 bases fit TRBD2. The V and J ends lost 3 bases and 5 bases, in that order; junction bases with no gene match: 6. The CDR3 runs to 14 residues. Germline loops: CDR1 WSHSY, CDR2 SAAADI. As DNA, the CDR3 is TGCGCCAGCAGTGATAGCGGGTTGGGGGAGACCCAGTACTTC. Translating gives CASSDSGLGETQYF.

The V gene is TRBV6-6, the J gene TRBJ1-3, with a possible D match to TRBD1 (6 bases). The CDR3 runs 15 residues. V lost 2 bases and J 7 bases, leaving 15 bases between the germline ends. Germline values: CDR1 MNHNY, CDR2 SVGAGI (reference sequence). The CDR3 here is CASSYLDSFSNTIYF. CDR3 bases: TGTGCCAGCAGTTACCTGGACAGTTTCTCTAACACCATATATTTT.

The rearrangement links TRBV7-2 to TRBJ2-1; TRBD2 might be the D (6 bases). The germline V and J ends were trimmed by 0 bases and 6 bases, with 15 bases remaining between them. The CDR3 runs to 16 residues. Germline-derived CDR1 and CDR2 are SGHTA and FQGNSA. CDR3 DNA sequence: TGTGCCAGCAGCTTAGCCGCTTTAGTAGCGGCCAATGAGCAGTTCTTC. It specifies CASSLAALVAANEQFF.

This CDR3 reads CASSMGAGISDTQYF. DNA for the CDR3: TGTGCCAGTAGTATGGGTGCGGGAATCTCAGATACGCAGTATTTT. V and J are TRBV19 and TRBJ2-3, with a weak D call TRBD2 (6 bases). The CDR3 has 15 residues. CDR1 and CDR2 from the germline V gene are LNHDA and SQIVND (reference sequence). V lost 3 bases and J 4 bases, leaving 14 bases between the germline ends.

The chain joins TRBV5-4 to TRBJ1-3; unclear D gene. CDR3 length: 14 residues. The germline V gene encodes CDR1 SGHNT and CDR2 YYREEE (reference sequence). Trimming cost V 4 bases and J 0 bases, with 8 bases left between them. This chain's CDR3 is CASSREGSGNTIYF. As DNA, the CDR3 is TGTGCCAGCAGCCGCGAGGGCTCTGGAAACACCATATATTTT.

The CDR3 loop reads CASSHVVGPTNEKLFF. CDR3 DNA: TGTGCCAGCAGTCACGTCGTGGGGCCGACTAATGAAAAACTGTTTTTT. The chain is built from TRBV3-1 (or the pseudogene TRBV3-2) and TRBJ1-4, with TRBD1 as a possible D gene (5 bases). This CDR3 comprises 16 residues. CDR1 is LGHDT and CDR2 is YNNKEL in the germline V gene (reference sequence). V was pared by 6 bases and J by 2 bases, with 16 bases between.

The CDR3 nucleotides are TGCGCCAGCAGCCTTTCCGGGACTAGCGGGAGCACAGATACGCAGTATTTT. It specifies CASSLSGTSGSTDTQYF. The genes are TRBV4-1 and TRBJ2-3; 12 positions match TRBD2. J was trimmed by 0 bases and V by 4 bases; bases with no gene match: 5. Germline values: CDR1 MGHRA, CDR2 YSYEKL. This CDR3 has 17 amino acids.

The chain combines TRBV5-4 with TRBJ2-3; perhaps TRBD1 as D (6 bases). In germline, CDR1 is SGHNT, CDR2 YYREEE (reference sequence). The CDR3 contains 14 residues. Trimming left V 5 bases short and J 0 bases short, with 10 bases between. In nucleotides, the CDR3 is TGTGCCAGCAGTCAACAGGGTAGCACAGATACGCAGTATTTT. Translation: CASSQQGSTDTQYF. Full variable domain (rest looked up from reference TRBV5-4 and TRBJ2-3): ETGVTQSPTHLIKTRGQQVTLRCSSQSGHNTVSWYQQALGQGPQFIFQYYREEENGRGNFPPRFSGLQFPNYSSELNVNALELDDSALYLCASSQQGSTDTQYFGPGTRLTVL.

The chain joins TRBV10-1 to TRBJ2-3; D remains unclear. In germline, CDR1 is WNHNN, CDR2 SYGVQD (reference sequence). The CDR3 has 11 amino acids. V lost 6 bases, J lost 0 bases, and 1 base lay in between. CDR3 loop: CASRSTDTQYF. CDR3 in DNA: TGCGCCAGCAGAAGCACAGATACGCAGTATTTT.

The rearrangement joins TRBV20-1 to TRBJ2-5, with D possibly TRBD1 on 5 matching bases. This CDR3 comprises 11 residues. Trimming removed 4 bases from V and 4 bases from J, with 7 bases in between. Germline V CDR1 and CDR2: DFQATT, SNEGSKA (reference sequence). CDR3 sequence reads: CSAIRGETQYF. CDR3 in DNA: TGCAGTGCTATAAGGGGAGAGACCCAGTACTTC.

In DNA form, the CDR3 reads TGTGCCAGCAGGACAGGGATTGGGGCGACTGAAGCTTTCTTT. Amino acids: CASRTGIGATEAFF. The chain uses TRBV6-5 and TRBJ1-1; 7 positions match TRBD1. V shed 6 bases, J shed 5 bases, and the junction held 9 bases outside the gene matches. CDR3 length: 14 amino acids. Germline V lookup: CDR1 MNHEY, CDR2 SVGAGI.

The V call is TRBV28, the J call TRBJ2-2; D is possibly TRBD1 (5 bases). The length of the CDR3 is 19 residues. Germline assignment: CDR1 MDHEN and CDR2 SYDVKM. The germline V and J ends were trimmed by 3 bases and 0 bases, with 20 bases remaining between them. The CDR3 DNA reads as TGTGCCAGCAGTTTCGGTAGGGGCTTTCTGGGGCCGAACACCGGGGAGCTGTTTTTT. This sequence encodes CASSFGRGFLGPNTGELFF.

V usage is TRBV28 and J usage is TRBJ2-7; maybe TRBD2 (5 bases). V lost 5 bases to trimming and J lost 3 bases, with 14 bases between them. There are 14 residues in the CDR3. In germline, CDR1 is MDHEN, CDR2 SYDVKM. This CDR3 reads CASSPEDWLYEQYF. In nucleotides, the CDR3 is TGTGCCAGCAGTCCTGAGGACTGGCTCTACGAGCAGTACTTC.

The chain carries TRBV5-4 and TRBJ2-1; 12 bases map to TRBD2. There are 16 residues in the CDR3. CDR1 and CDR2 from the germline V gene are SGHNT and YYREEE (reference sequence). J was trimmed by 6 bases and V by 4 bases; bases with no gene match: 8. The CDR3, as DNA: TGTGCCAGCAGCAAAAGACTAGCGGGAGTCGTCAATGAGCAGTTCTTC. It is translated as CASSKRLAGVVNEQFF.

The genes are TRBV6-4 and TRBJ2-1, with 10 bases aligning to TRBD2. The ends lost 8 bases at V and 3 bases at J; junction bases unmatched: 1. From germline, CDR1 is MRHNA and CDR2 SNTAGT. This CDR3 contains 13 residues. CDR3 amino acids: CASGTSDYNEQFF. In DNA, the CDR3 is TGTGCCAGCGGGACTAGCGACTACAATGAGCAGTTCTTC.

The chain joins TRBV7-3 to TRBJ2-2; D is unclear. V was trimmed by 6 bases and J by 2 bases, leaving 13 bases between them. The CDR3 runs to 15 residues. Per the germline V gene, CDR1 is SGHTA and CDR2 is FQGTGA. The CDR3 protein is CASSPRNANTGELFF. The CDR3 bases are TGTGCCAGCAGTCCGAGGAATGCTAACACCGGGGAGCTGTTTTTT. The variable domain in full, completed from reference TRBV7-3 and TRBJ2-2, reads GAGVSQTPSNKVTEKGKYVELRCDPISGHTALYWYRQSLGQGPEFLIYFQGTGAADDSGLPNDRFFAVRPEGSVSTLKIQRTERGDSAVYLCASSPRNANTGELFFGEGSRLTVL.